These T cell receptor beta chains were read from a single sample in a study of T cell repertoires in ileal Crohn's disease. Using immunoSEQ multiplex PCR, the repertoire was profiled, and TCRdb retains in-frame clones only, with some absent. The sample records 10,000 to 15,000 clones, approximately 81% being singletons. Input material: ileal tissue. Every receptor here comes from an adult with Crohn's disease. Both conserved end residues are part of each CDR3. A D gene is named only where the DNA matches it firmly. Clone size is not always given. Where it is, it says once, few, many or a class for expanded clones.

cdr3_nt,cdr3_aa,v_call,clone_size,j_call,d_call
TGCGCCAGCAGCCAAGTTGCGGGAACTACAGATACGCAGTATTTT,CASSQVAGTTDTQYF,TRBV4-1,-,TRBJ2-3,-
TGTGCCAGCAGGCAAACTAGCGGGGGGGCCCGGGAGACCCAGTACTTC,CASRQTSGGARETQYF,TRBV27,-,TRBJ2-5,TRBD2
TGTGCCAGCAGCAAGTTGAGGGAGGGCGCCTATAATTCACCCCTCCACTTT,CASSKLREGAYNSPLHF,TRBV21-1,-,TRBJ1-6,-
TGTGCCAGCAGCCGGGACAGAAGGAACACTGAAGCTTTCTTT,CASSRDRRNTEAFF,TRBV28,-,TRBJ1-1,TRBD1
TGTGCCAGCATGCTGACAGGCTACTACGAGCAGTACTTC,CASMLTGYYEQYF,TRBV2,-,TRBJ2-7,-
TGCGCCAGCAGCTGGGGGGATAGGGCGAGCACAGATACGCAGTATTTT,CASSWGDRASTDTQYF,TRBV5-1,-,TRBJ2-3,-
TGTGCCAGCAGCCTGAGGTACGGTTTCTCCTACGAGCAGTACTTC,CASSLRYGFSYEQYF,TRBV7-6,once,TRBJ2-7,-
TGTGCCAGCAGTCCGAAGAGCGGGAGTACGCTTTACACCGGGGAGCTGTTTTTT,CASSPKSGSTLYTGELFF,TRBV28,-,TRBJ2-2,TRBD2
TGTGCCAGCAGCCCCGCTACCCCCTATAATTCACCCCTCCACTTT,CASSPATPYNSPLHF,TRBV7-2,-,TRBJ1-6,-
TGCGCCAGCAGCCCCCCCGGGACAGTCGGTGGCTACACCTTC,CASSPPGTVGGYTF,TRBV5-1,once,TRBJ1-2,TRBD1
TGTGCCAGCAGCCCGCAGTCCCCGAATGAAAAACTGTTTTTT,CASSPQSPNEKLFF,TRBV16,-,TRBJ1-4,-
TGTGCCAGCAGCGACAGGGGCGGCTACGAGCAGTACTTC,CASSDRGGYEQYF,TRBV2,-,TRBJ2-7,TRBD1
TGTGCCAGTAGTATATTGGAGTCCTCTGGGGCCAACGTCCTGACTTTC,CASSILESSGANVLTF,TRBV19,-,TRBJ2-6,-
TGTGCCAGCAGTGCTCGGGACAGGGGCATTGGAAACACCATATATTTT,CASSARDRGIGNTIYF,TRBV6-4,-,TRBJ1-3,TRBD1
TGTGCCAGTAGCCTTGGACAGGGCGGAGGCTACACCTTC,CASSLGQGGGYTF,TRBV19,-,TRBJ1-2,TRBD1
TGTGCCACCACCCGGACACTCGATAGCAATCAGCCCCAGCATTTT,CATTRTLDSNQPQHF,TRBV28,-,TRBJ1-5,-
TGTGCCAGCAGCGGCGCTGGACTGAACTATGGCTACACCTTC,CASSGAGLNYGYTF,TRBV9,-,TRBJ1-2,-
TGCGCCAGCAGCTTGGCCCGGACAGGTGGGACAAGAGGAAACACCATATATTTT,CASSLARTGGTRGNTIYF,TRBV5-1,-,TRBJ1-3,TRBD1
TGTGCCAGTAGTATTGCGGACTATGGCTACACCTTC,CASSIADYGYTF,TRBV19,-,TRBJ1-2,-
TGTGCCAGCAGTTTAAACCGCAGGGAAGGGCAGTACTTC,CASSLNRREGQYF,TRBV27,few,TRBJ2-7,-
TGCGCCAGCAGCCCGCGAGGGGGGGACGGTGAAAAACTGTTTTTT,CASSPRGGDGEKLFF,TRBV5-1,-,TRBJ1-4,-
TGTGCCAGCAGCTTAGGGCGGGGGGTTCTGAATGAGCAGTTCTTC,CASSLGRGVLNEQFF,TRBV7-2,-,TRBJ2-1,TRBD2
TGTGCCAGCAGCCGCGGGGCAGCCAATCAGCCCCAGCATTTT,CASSRGAANQPQHF,TRBV7-9,-,TRBJ1-5,-
TGTGCCAGCTCACCTTCAGGGGACCACGAGCAGTACTTC,CASSPSGDHEQYF,TRBV18,-,TRBJ2-7,-
TGTGCCAGCAGCTTAGAACAGGCCAATCAGCCCCAGCATTTT,CASSLEQANQPQHF,TRBV7-9,-,TRBJ1-5,-
TGTGCCAGCTCACCCAACAGAGGACAGACGAGCTCCTATAATTCACCCCTCCACTTT,CASSPNRGQTSSYNSPLHF,TRBV18,-,TRBJ1-6,-
TGTGCCAGTATAAGGAGCGCTGGGGCCAACGTCCTGACTTTC,CASIRSAGANVLTF,TRBV19,-,TRBJ2-6,-
TGTGCCAGCAGTGGAGGGTTCAGTGGCTACACCTTC,CASSGGFSGYTF,TRBV25-1,-,TRBJ1-2,-
TGTGCCTGGAAACCTCTAGCGGGGGGGCTGCTTAGCGAGCAGTACTTC,CAWKPLAGGLLSEQYF,TRBV30,once,TRBJ2-7,TRBD2
TGTGCCAGCAGTCAACAGGACAGGGGGTCACAAGAGACCCAGTACTTC,CASSQQDRGSQETQYF,TRBV7-9,-,TRBJ2-5,TRBD1
TGTGCCAGCGCAACAGGGACCTATGGCTACACCTTC,CASATGTYGYTF,TRBV25-1,-,TRBJ1-2,-
TGTGCCAGCACACCTAGCTTAGGGTCGTCGGACAGAGCGGATGAGCAGTTCTTC,CASTPSLGSSDRADEQFF,TRBV7-6,-,TRBJ2-1,-
TGTGCCAGCAGCCATGCCCGCCGGGGGGCCGTCGAGCAGTACTTC,CASSHARRGAVEQYF,TRBV14,-,TRBJ2-7,-
TGTGCCAGTAGCCTGGGACAGGGAGTTTCACCCCTCCACTTT,CASSLGQGVSPLHF,TRBV19,once,TRBJ1-6,TRBD1
TGTGCCAGCAGCAGAAACAGGGACACTGAAGCTTTCTTT,CASSRNRDTEAFF,TRBV7-2,-,TRBJ1-1,-
TGTGCCAGAAGCACCCCGGACAGGGGAGTCTATGGCTACACCTTC,CARSTPDRGVYGYTF,TRBV7-5,-,TRBJ1-2,-
TGTGCCAGCGGCCCCGTCTACAGCTCCTACGAGCAGTACTTC,CASGPVYSSYEQYF,TRBV28,-,TRBJ2-7,-
TGTGCCAGCAGCGCCGAACAGAGTTCAGGTCCCCAGCATTTT,CASSAEQSSGPQHF,TRBV7-2,-,TRBJ1-5,-
TGTGCCAGCAGCCAGGAGGGCCCGCGAGCGGGGTCGCCGAATACGCAGTATTTT,CASSQEGPRAGSPNTQYF,TRBV7-2,-,TRBJ2-3,TRBD2
TGTGCCACCAGCAGTGGGCAGGGGATAGAGACCCAGTACTTC,CATSSGQGIETQYF,TRBV15,-,TRBJ2-5,-